This T cell receptor beta chain was observed in a study of blood T cell repertoires in COVID-19. The overall study: The United States, Italy and Spain provided the acute and convalescent COVID-19 samples. PBMCs, B-cell-depleted T cells, or T cells provided the cDNA or gDNA that made up the material.

Original analysis: It was from reference gene primer amplification that nucleated cell counts were estimated. Data came from immunoSEQ multiplex PCR; TCRdb stores just in-frame clones and leaves some out. The D gene and trimming were derived from the DNA, and the V and J assignments and clone size from that table. The table includes under 80,000 clones, 60% to 80% detected once. J was trimmed by 0 bases and V by 3 bases; bases with no gene match: 5. The CDR3 runs to 15 residues. In germline, CDR1 is KGHSH, CDR2 LQKENI. The chain uses TRBV18 and TRBJ2-7; 7 nucleotides line up with TRBD1. This sequence originates from a human donor in a cohort sampled during active COVID-19. The sequencing input was peripheral blood. CDR3 protein: CASSPGQSSSYEQYF. The CDR3 bases are TGTGCCAGCTCACCGGGACAGTCAAGCTCCTACGAGCAGTACTTC.